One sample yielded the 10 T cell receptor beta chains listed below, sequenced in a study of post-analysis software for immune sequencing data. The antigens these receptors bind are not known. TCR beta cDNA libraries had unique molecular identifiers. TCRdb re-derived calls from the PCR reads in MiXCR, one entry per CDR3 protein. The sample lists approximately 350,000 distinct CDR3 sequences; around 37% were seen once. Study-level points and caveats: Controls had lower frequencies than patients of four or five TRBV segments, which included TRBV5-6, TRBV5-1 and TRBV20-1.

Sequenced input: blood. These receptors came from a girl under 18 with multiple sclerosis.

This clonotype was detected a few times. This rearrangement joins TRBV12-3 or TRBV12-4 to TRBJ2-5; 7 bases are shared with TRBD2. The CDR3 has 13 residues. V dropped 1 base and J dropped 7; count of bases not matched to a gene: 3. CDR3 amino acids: CASSLGGGRTQYF. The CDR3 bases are TGTGCCAGCAGTTTAGGGGGGGGGAGGACCCAGTACTTC.

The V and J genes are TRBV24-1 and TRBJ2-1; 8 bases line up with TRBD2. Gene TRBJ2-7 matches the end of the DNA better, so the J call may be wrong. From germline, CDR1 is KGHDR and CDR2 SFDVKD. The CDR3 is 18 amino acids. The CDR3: CATSDSYGRAFWYNEQYF. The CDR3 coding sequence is TGTGCCACCAGTGATTCTTACGGGAGGGCGTTCTGGTACAATGAGCAGTACTTC.

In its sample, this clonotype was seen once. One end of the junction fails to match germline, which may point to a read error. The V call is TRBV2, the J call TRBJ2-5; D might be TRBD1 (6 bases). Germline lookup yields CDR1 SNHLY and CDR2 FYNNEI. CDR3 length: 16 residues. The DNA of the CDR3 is TGTGCCAGCATGTTAGGGGACATGAGGAATCGAGAGGCCCAGTACTTC. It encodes CASMLGDMRNREAQYF.

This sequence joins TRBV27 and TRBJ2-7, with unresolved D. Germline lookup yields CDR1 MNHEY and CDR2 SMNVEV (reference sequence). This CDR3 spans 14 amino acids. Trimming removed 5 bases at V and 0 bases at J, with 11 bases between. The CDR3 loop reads CASSPWPRSYEQYF. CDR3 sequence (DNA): TGTGCCAGCAGTCCGTGGCCCCGCTCCTACGAGCAGTACTTC.

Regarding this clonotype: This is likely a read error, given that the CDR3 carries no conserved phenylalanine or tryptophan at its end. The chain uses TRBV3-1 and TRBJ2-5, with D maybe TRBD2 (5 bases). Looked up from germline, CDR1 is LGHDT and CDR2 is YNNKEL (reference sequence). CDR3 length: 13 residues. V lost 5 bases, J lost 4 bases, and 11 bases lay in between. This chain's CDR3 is CASSGGGGETQYC. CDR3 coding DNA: TGTGCCAGCAGCGGAGGAGGTGGAGAGACCCAGTACTGC.

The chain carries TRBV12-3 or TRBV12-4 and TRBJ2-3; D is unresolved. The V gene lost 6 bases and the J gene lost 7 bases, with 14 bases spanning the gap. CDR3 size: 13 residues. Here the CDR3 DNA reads TGTGCCAGCAGCGCAATAGACGGGTATACGCAGTATTTT. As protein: CASSAIDGYTQYF.

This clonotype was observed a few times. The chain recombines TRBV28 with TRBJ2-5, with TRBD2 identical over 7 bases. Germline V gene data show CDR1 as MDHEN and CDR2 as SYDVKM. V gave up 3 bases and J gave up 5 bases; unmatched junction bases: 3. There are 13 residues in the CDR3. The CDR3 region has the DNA TGTGCCAGCAGTTTTATGGGGGGGGAGACCCAGTACTTC. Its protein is CASSFMGGETQYF.

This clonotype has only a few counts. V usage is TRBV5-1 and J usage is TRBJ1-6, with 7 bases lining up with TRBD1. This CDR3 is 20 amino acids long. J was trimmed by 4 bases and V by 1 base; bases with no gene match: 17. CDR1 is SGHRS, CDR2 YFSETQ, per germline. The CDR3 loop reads CASSLRRVISGTAYNSPLHF. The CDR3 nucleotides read TGCGCCAGCAGCTTGCGAAGAGTAATTTCCGGGACAGCTTATAATTCACCCCTCCACTTT.

The CDR3 loop reads CASSSRDFTDTQYF. CDR3 bases: TGTGCCAGCAGTTCCCGGGACTTTACAGATACGCAGTATTTT. The gene calls are TRBV28 and TRBJ2-3; TRBD2 might be the D (6 bases). V dropped 4 bases and J dropped 3 bases, with 11 bases sitting between them. Germline CDR1 MDHEN, CDR2 SYDVKM. The CDR3 extends over 14 amino acids.

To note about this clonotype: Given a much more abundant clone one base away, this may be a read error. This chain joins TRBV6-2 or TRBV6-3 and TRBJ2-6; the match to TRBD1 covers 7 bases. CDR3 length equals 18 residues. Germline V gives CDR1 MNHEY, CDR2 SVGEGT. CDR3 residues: CASSERQGQLSGANVRTF. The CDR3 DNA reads TGTGCCAGCAGTGAGAGACAGGGCCAACTCTCTGGGGCCAACGTCCGGACTTTC.